This T cell receptor (beta chain) appears in the sequencing data of a study of T cells in Graves' hyperthyroidism and ophthalmopathy (dated by TCRdb to between 2018 and 2021). The study in broad terms: Peripheral blood samples were taken at initial diagnosis, before any treatment was given. After blood sampling, hyperthyroidism patients were treated with methimazole at a starting dose of 30 mg daily, and ophthalmopathy patients were treated with high-dose intravenous methylprednisolone. In addition, the study compared T-cell repertoires in thyroid tissue and in blood from about 6 Graves' hyperthyroidism patients. To identify distinguishing TCR V-J signatures, a discovery cohort of 100 or so patients was used, comprising 40 to 45 with Graves' ophthalmopathy and around 57 with stable Graves' hyperthyroidism. TCR Vbeta CDR3 sequencing of some 140 peripheral blood samples (under 45 ophthalmopathy, roughly 74 hyperthyroidism and about 17 progressor patients) is reported in the paper. Prospective prediction of ophthalmopathy was tested in an independent validation cohort consisting of 18 hyperthyroidism patients and 17 patients who later progressed to ophthalmopathy. The approximately 98 discovery patients were randomly divided into training and test sets at a 7:3 ratio.

Stable Graves' hyperthyroidism was defined as the absence of progression to ophthalmopathy over 18 months of follow-up. Hyperthyroidism patients were newly diagnosed, with disease duration under 2 months, and aged 18 to 65 years. Patients with uncontrolled infections, other autoimmune diseases, pregnancy or lactation were excluded. Diagnoses were established on the basis of clinical symptoms, serum thyroxine and TRAb, thyroid ultrasound, and orbital computed tomography. Ficoll-Paque density gradient centrifugation was used to isolate PBMCs from 9.5 to 10 ml of fresh peripheral blood. Total RNA was extracted with Trizol reagent, and quality was checked on an Agilent 2100 Bioanalyzer. Notes on this clonotype: Its recognized antigen is unknown. Since a much larger clone is just one base distant, this may be a read error.

The paper's findings and limits, for the study overall: In validation, the model predicted progression to ophthalmopathy with roughly 66% sensitivity and about 73% specificity, a median of 6.5 months before onset. Sample size was not statistically predetermined, and blinding of investigators to group allocation was not performed. Most expanded thyroid clonotypes (frequency above 0.001) were also detected in blood, a finding suggesting that blood repertoires may reflect thyroid immune responses. In cross-validation, a model built on a 13 V-J signature told ophthalmopathy apart from stable hyperthyroidism with roughly 87% sensitivity and roughly 83% specificity, and in testing the same model reached 80%/75%.

Taken from cysteine to phenylalanine, the CDR3 has 15 residues. Solely the CDR3 DNA is kept, with 45 bases framed from the first base. V sheds 11 bases and J sheds 5 bases, leaving 25 bases between their ends. The germline V gene sets CDR1 to MNHNS and CDR2 to SASEGT. The TCR beta CDR3 regions were amplified from RNA transcripts. The first round of RT-PCR for the TCR CDR3 was performed with the HTBI primer set and the Qiagen OneStep RT-PCR kit. The libraries were constructed in a second round of multiplex PCR and then size-selected and purified. Paired-end sequencing of the libraries was performed with 100 bp reads on an Illumina HiSeq2000. In the paper's pipeline: SOAPnuke was used to process the raw data, removing reads that contained adapters or uncalled bases, had a mean Phred below 15, or lacked an exact match to the constant primer or identifier. High-quality paired reads were merged with COPE v1.2.5, and unique nucleotide sequences were defined as clonotypes. MiTCR v1.1 was used to align clonotypes to the IMGT TRBV, TRBD and TRBJ reference segments. The analysis was restricted to V-J combinations with a frequency above 0.0001, which together covered 99.2% of the repertoires. A TCS score was defined as the ratio of F50 (clonal expansion) to E x V (chaos), with BLOSUM62-based TCRdist applied between CDR3 peptides within each V-J. Welch's t-statistics and random forest reduced 514 V-J features to some 14, which were used in a naive Bayes classifier (R e1071). The public reads were quality trimmed at Q25 with fastp and then assembled into clones with MiXCR by TCRdb, keeping productive beta chains. Identical CDR3 proteins give one entry, which carries the most common genes and DNA. TCRdb, rather than the study authors, made the V and J calls. Here the sample has approximately 640,000 distinct CDR3 sequences; around 16% occur a single time. Jointly, the top ten make up around 15% of the sample.

The receptor chain draws on TRBV6-1 and TRBJ2-7; TRBD1 is a possible D gene, resting on 5 matching bases. The clonotype was recovered from a man in his fifties or sixties with Graves' hyperthyroidism. The sequencing input was blood. The CDR3 reads CAARSSQVIYNEQYF. The DNA sequence reads TGTGCCGCCCGAAGCTCACAGGTTATCTACAACGAGCAGTACTTC.